This TCR beta chain was observed in a study of blood T cell repertoires in COVID-19. This clone has just one count. Clones were sequenced by immunoSEQ multiplex PCR, and TCRdb holds only the in-frame ones, with some missing. The sample has around 140,000 clones, about 81% seen once. CDR3 length: 16 residues. V lost 3 bases to trimming and J lost 6 bases; unmatched junction nucleotides: 11. Germline loops: CDR1 LGHNA, CDR2 YSLEER. The chain employs TRBV4-3 and TRBJ2-3, with 8 bases lining up with TRBD2. The clonotype comes from a woman older than 75 with acute or convalescent COVID-19. The sequenced material came from peripheral blood. In DNA form, the CDR3 reads TGCGCCAGCAGCCACGTAAAGGGACTAGTAGCGGATACGCAGTATTTT. Its translation: CASSHVKGLVADTQYF.